These T cell receptor beta chains were read from a single sample in a study of blood T cell repertoires in COVID-19. Only in-frame clones appear in the TCRdb table, and some are missing; sequencing was by immunoSEQ multiplex PCR. Here the sample spans roughly 250,000 clones, around 87% being singletons. The sample comprised PBMCs or T cells enriched from blood (not recorded which). Source of these receptors: a woman in her 30s with acute COVID-19. Each CDR3 is given with its conserved first and last residue. A D gene is named only where the DNA matches it firmly. Expanded clones are given a class, and other clones once, few, many or no size at all.

j_call: TRBJ2-1
d_call: TRBD2
v_call: TRBV5-4
cdr3_length: 14
clone_size: NA
cdr3_nt: TGTGCCAGCAGCTCCTCCGGGACTAGGAATGAGCAGTTCTTC
cdr3_aa: CASSSSGTRNEQFF

j_call: TRBJ2-1
d_call: NA
v_call: TRBV7-3
cdr3_length: 12
clone_size: NA
cdr3_nt: TGTGCCAGCAGCCTAGGGCAGGGCGGGCAGTTCTTC
cdr3_aa: CASSLGQGGQFF

j_call: TRBJ2-1
d_call: NA
v_call: TRBV11-2
cdr3_length: 11
clone_size: NA
cdr3_nt: TGTGCCAGCAGCACTTTGGGGGGAAAGTTCTTC
cdr3_aa: CASSTLGGKFF

j_call: TRBJ2-2
d_call: TRBD1
v_call: TRBV2
cdr3_length: 15
clone_size: NA
cdr3_nt: TGTGCCAGCAGTGGGGACAGGGGTATCACCGGGGAGCTGTTTTTT
cdr3_aa: CASSGDRGITGELFF

j_call: TRBJ2-3
d_call: TRBD2
v_call: TRBV6-1
cdr3_length: 17
clone_size: NA
cdr3_nt: TGTGCCAGCAGTGAGCCGGGACTAGCGGGGGAGGCAGATACGCAGTATTTT
cdr3_aa: CASSEPGLAGEADTQYF

j_call: TRBJ1-4
d_call: NA
v_call: TRBV16
cdr3_length: 16
clone_size: NA
cdr3_nt: TGTGCCAGCAGCCAATCGTTAGTAGGCTTCAGGGAAAAACTGTTTTTT
cdr3_aa: CASSQSLVGFREKLFF

j_call: TRBJ2-2
d_call: TRBD2
v_call: TRBV7-9
cdr3_length: 17
clone_size: NA
cdr3_nt: TGTGCCAGCAGCTCGGGACTAGCGGGACGGAACACCGGGGAGCTGTTTTTT
cdr3_aa: CASSSGLAGRNTGELFF

j_call: TRBJ1-1
d_call: TRBD1
v_call: TRBV18
cdr3_length: 16
clone_size: NA
cdr3_nt: TGTGCCAGCTCACGAACAGGGGGAGTTGGGAACACTGAAGCTTTCTTT
cdr3_aa: CASSRTGGVGNTEAFF

j_call: TRBJ2-3
d_call: TRBD2
v_call: TRBV18
cdr3_length: 16
clone_size: NA
cdr3_nt: TGTGCCAGCTCAACGGGACTAGCGGGAGGAACAGATACGCAGTATTTT
cdr3_aa: CASSTGLAGGTDTQYF

j_call: TRBJ2-1
d_call: NA
v_call: TRBV7-9
cdr3_length: 13
clone_size: NA
cdr3_nt: TGTGCCAGCAGCGGAGGGATTTACAATGAGCAGTTCTTC
cdr3_aa: CASSGGIYNEQFF

j_call: TRBJ1-1
d_call: NA
v_call: TRBV7-9
cdr3_length: 12
clone_size: NA
cdr3_nt: TGTGCCAGCAGACTCCAAAACACTGAAGCTTTCTTT
cdr3_aa: CASRLQNTEAFF

j_call: TRBJ1-2
d_call: NA
v_call: TRBV12-3/TRBV12-4
cdr3_length: 13
clone_size: NA
cdr3_nt: TGTGCCAGCAGTTTGCAATGGCACTATGGCTACACCTTC
cdr3_aa: CASSLQWHYGYTF

j_call: TRBJ1-1
d_call: NA
v_call: TRBV19
cdr3_length: 13
clone_size: once
cdr3_nt: TGTGCCAGTAGCCAGGGTCCGTACACTGAAGCTTTCTTT
cdr3_aa: CASSQGPYTEAFF

j_call: TRBJ1-6
d_call: NA
v_call: TRBV5-1
cdr3_length: 14
clone_size: NA
cdr3_nt: TGCGCCAGCAGCTTGGGGCAGAATAATTCACCCCTCCACTTT
cdr3_aa: CASSLGQNNSPLHF

j_call: TRBJ2-1
d_call: NA
v_call: TRBV2
cdr3_length: 13
clone_size: NA
cdr3_nt: TGTGCCAGCAGCCAGGGGTCCTACAATGAGCAGTTCTTC
cdr3_aa: CASSQGSYNEQFF

j_call: TRBJ2-7
d_call: TRBD2
v_call: TRBV19
cdr3_length: 16
clone_size: NA
cdr3_nt: TGTGCCAGTAGTATAGAAGGGACTAGCGGCGTCTACGAGCAGTACTTC
cdr3_aa: CASSIEGTSGVYEQYF

j_call: TRBJ2-1
d_call: NA
v_call: TRBV28
cdr3_length: 14
clone_size: NA
cdr3_nt: TGTGCCAGCAGAACCCCAAACAGGGCCAACGAGCAGTTCTTC
cdr3_aa: CASRTPNRANEQFF

j_call: TRBJ1-1
d_call: NA
v_call: TRBV7-8
cdr3_length: 15
clone_size: few
cdr3_nt: TGTGCCAGCAGCTTACACAGCGGGTGGAACACTGAAGCTTTCTTT
cdr3_aa: CASSLHSGWNTEAFF

j_call: TRBJ1-5
d_call: TRBD1
v_call: TRBV7-6
cdr3_length: 15
clone_size: NA
cdr3_nt: TGTGCCAGCAGCCCGACAGGGTATAGCAATCAGCCCCAGCATTTT
cdr3_aa: CASSPTGYSNQPQHF

j_call: TRBJ2-7
d_call: TRBD1
v_call: TRBV5-1
cdr3_length: 13
clone_size: NA
cdr3_nt: TGCGCCAGCAGCTGGGACAGAACCTACGAGCAGTACTTC
cdr3_aa: CASSWDRTYEQYF